What follows are 27 T cell receptor beta chains derived from one specimen sequenced in a study of Ad26.COV2.S vaccination and SARS-CoV-2 variants. Treatment defined: 15 to 20 received Ad26.COV2.S at low or high dose, single or two shots; five or six received placebo; per-sample allocation not given. Specimen acquisition occurred on day 63 following the initial vaccine or placebo injection. Assay: immunoSEQ multiplex PCR; the TCRdb copy retains only in-frame clones and omits some. Here the sample spans approximately 420,000 clones, more than 85% being singletons. Sequenced here: peripheral blood, sampled in a trial of Ad26.COV2.S vaccine versus placebo. The receptors were sampled from a person between 18 and 60 years old who received the Ad26.COV2.S COVID-19 vaccine or a placebo.

The chain is built from TRBV19 and TRBJ1-1, with TRBD1 matching over 7 bases. V trimming: 7 bases; J trimming: 6 bases; junction bases outside the gene matches: 14. The CDR3 has 15 residues. Germline values: CDR1 LNHDA, CDR2 SQIVND (reference sequence). CDR3 bases: TGTGCCAGTAACAGCCAGACAGGGCGGGTAGCTGAAGCTTTCTTT. It specifies CASNSQTGRVAEAFF.

For the CDR3, the DNA is TGTGCCAGCAGCTTATATGGGGCCGAGCAGTACTTC. Translation gives CASSLYGAEQYF. The rearrangement joins TRBV7-2 to TRBJ2-7; TRBD1 might be the D (5 bases). Deletions cut 2 bases from V and 6 bases from J, with 8 bases between. This CDR3 contains 12 residues. Germline CDR1 and CDR2: SGHTA and FQGNSA.

The chain is built from TRBV7-2 and TRBJ1-2; a possible D gene is TRBD1 (5 bases). Germline assignment: CDR1 SGHTA and CDR2 FQGNSA. CDR3 length equals 13 residues. V lost 5 bases and J lost 7, with 14 bases in between. CDR3 residues: CASSATGTSGYTF. CDR3 sequence (DNA): TGTGCCAGCAGCGCAACCGGGACGTCTGGCTACACCTTC. The variable domain in full, with the rest retrieved from reference TRBV7-2 and TRBJ1-2, is GAGVSQSPSNKVTEKGKDVELRCDPISGHTALYWYRQSLGQGLEFLIYFQGNSAPDKSGLPSDRFSAERTGGSVSTLTIQRTQQEDSAVYLCASSATGTSGYTFGSGTRLTVV.

The chain links TRBV30 to TRBJ2-2, with D perhaps TRBD2 (5 bases). Trimming took off 2 bases at V and 9 bases at J, with 16 bases between the two ends. The CDR3 contains 14 residues. Germline assignment: CDR1 GTSNPN and CDR2 SVGIG (reference sequence). In DNA, the CDR3 is TGTGCCTGGAGTACGGGAAACCCTTATAGGGAGCTGTTTTTT. Encoded protein: CAWSTGNPYRELFF.

This clone was observed once. Other DNA sequences in this specimen translate into the identical CDR3. This sequence joins TRBV12-3 or TRBV12-4 and TRBJ1-2, with TRBD1 matching 10 bases. This CDR3 has 13 residues. V was clipped by 6 bases and J by 5 bases; unmatched bases: 3. In DNA, the CDR3 is TGTGCCAGCAGCCCGGGACAGGGGTATGGCTACACCTTC. This gives the protein CASSPGQGYGYTF.

The chain couples TRBV15 to TRBJ2-1, with D perhaps matching TRBD1 or TRBD2 (5 bases each). CDR1 and CDR2 from the germline V gene are LNHNV and YYDKDF (reference sequence). The CDR3 has 17 amino acids. V shed 0 bases and J shed 6 bases, with 18 bases lying between them. The CDR3 nucleotides read TGTGCCACCAGCAGAGATCCTAATACGCCGGGACCCAATGAGCAGTTCTTC. It codes for CATSRDPNTPGPNEQFF.

The count of this clone is one. J is TRBJ1-2 and V is TRBV7-2, with 7 bases matching TRBD1. The CDR3 runs 13 residues. The germline V gene has CDR1 SGHTA and CDR2 FQGNSA. With V trimmed by 4 bases and J by 8 bases, 7 bases remained unmatched. In DNA, the CDR3 is TGTGCCAGCAGCTCATTCACAGGGGAAGGCTACACCTTC. Encoded protein: CASSSFTGEGYTF. Supplemented by reference TRBV7-2 and TRBJ1-2, the full variable domain reads GAGVSQSPSNKVTEKGKDVELRCDPISGHTALYWYRQSLGQGLEFLIYFQGNSAPDKSGLPSDRFSAERTGGSVSTLTIQRTQQEDSAVYLCASSSFTGEGYTFGSGTRLTVV.

V and J are TRBV11-1 and TRBJ1-5; D gene ambiguous. Germline V gives CDR1 SGHAT, CDR2 FQDESV (reference sequence). The CDR3 loop spans 13 amino acids. V shed 2 bases and J shed 5 bases, with 7 bases lying between them. This CDR3 is CASSLFWDQPQHF. The DNA for the CDR3 is TGTGCCAGCAGCTTATTTTGGGATCAGCCCCAGCATTTT.

The table lists this clone with a count of one. The rearrangement joins TRBV5-1 to TRBJ2-7; D might be TRBD2 (6 bases). CDR3 length equals 16 residues. In germline, CDR1 is SGHRS, CDR2 YFSETQ. Trimming shortened V by 1 base and J by 5 bases, and 19 bases separated the two germline ends. The CDR3 is CASSLNIWGEGDEQYF. DNA for the CDR3: TGCGCCAGCAGCTTGAATATTTGGGGGGAAGGTGACGAGCAGTACTTC. Looking up the rest from reference TRBV5-1 and TRBJ2-7 gives the full variable domain: KAGVTQTPRYLIKTRGQQVTLSCSPISGHRSVSWYQQTPGQGLQFLFEYFSETQRNKGNFPGRFSGRQFSNSRSEMNVSTLELGDSALYLCASSLNIWGEGDEQYFGPGTRLTVT.

The chain couples TRBV4-1 to TRBJ2-7; no definite D call. Germline V gene sequence: CDR1 MGHRA, CDR2 YSYEKL. The length of the CDR3 is 14 residues. V was clipped by 1 base and J by 0 bases, with 7 bases between them. CDR3 amino acids: CASSQGGDSYEQYF. CDR3 bases: TGCGCCAGCAGCCAAGGTGGGGACTCCTACGAGCAGTACTTC.

V gene TRBV6-5 combines with J gene TRBJ1-1, with a tentative D call TRBD1 (6 bases). The CDR3 totals 13 residues. The V gene's germline CDR1 is MNHEY and CDR2 SVGAGI. V lost 6 bases and J 4 bases, leaving 12 bases between the germline ends. CDR3 DNA sequence: TGTGCCAGCAGACTACAGGGTATCACTGAAGCTTTCTTT. As protein: CASRLQGITEAFF.

The chain combines TRBV5-1 with TRBJ1-3; unclear D gene. Germline V gives CDR1 SGHRS, CDR2 YFSETQ. The germline V and J ends were trimmed by 0 bases and 4 bases, with 11 bases remaining between them. This CDR3 has 15 amino acids. CDR3 in amino acids: CASSLVPEFGNTIYF. In DNA, the CDR3 is TGCGCCAGCAGCTTGGTGCCAGAGTTCGGAAACACCATATATTTT. Together with reference TRBV5-1 and TRBJ1-3, the CDR3 gives the full variable domain: KAGVTQTPRYLIKTRGQQVTLSCSPISGHRSVSWYQQTPGQGLQFLFEYFSETQRNKGNFPGRFSGRQFSNSRSEMNVSTLELGDSALYLCASSLVPEFGNTIYFGEGSWLTVV.

The rearrangement joins TRBV19 to TRBJ2-2; D uncertain. The V end was cut by 3 bases, the J end by 7 bases, with 6 bases between. The CDR3 spans 12 residues. The germline CDR1 and CDR2 sequences are LNHDA and SQIVND (reference sequence). The CDR3 sequence: CASSISGGELFF. In nucleotides, the CDR3 is TGTGCCAGTAGTATTAGTGGCGGGGAGCTGTTTTTT.

This clone was observed a handful of times. V is TRBV5-6 and J is TRBJ2-1; TRBD1 matches 7 bases. This CDR3 spans 15 amino acids. Germline V gene lookup returns CDR1 SGHDT and CDR2 YYEEEE. Losses at the gene ends were 8 bases for V and 0 bases for J; bases not matched to a gene: 8. The CDR3 nucleotides are TGTGCCAGTCACAGGGGTTATAGCTCCTACAATGAGCAGTTCTTC. This gives the protein CASHRGYSSYNEQFF.

A note on this clone: Other DNA sequences in the sample encode the same CDR3. The chain recombines TRBV2 with TRBJ2-1; D gene uncertain. V lost 4 bases and J 2 bases, leaving 0 bases between the germline ends. The CDR3 has 11 residues. CDR1 and CDR2 from the germline V gene are SNHLY and FYNNEI. The CDR3 here is CASSAYNEQFF. The CDR3 DNA sequence: TGTGCCAGCAGTGCCTACAATGAGCAGTTCTTC.

This rearrangement joins TRBV5-4 to TRBJ2-5; 8 bases fit TRBD2. The CDR3 consists of 16 residues. With 2 bases clipped from V and 5 bases from J, the junction kept 11 bases outside the gene matches. Germline V gene data show CDR1 as SGHNT and CDR2 as YYREEE (reference sequence). The CDR3 loop is CASSFIGPSGGETQYF. CDR3 DNA sequence: TGTGCCAGCAGCTTCATTGGCCCGTCGGGGGGGGAGACCCAGTACTTC. The full variable domain, in which reference TRBV5-4 and TRBJ2-5 provide the parts outside the CDR3, is ETGVTQSPTHLIKTRGQQVTLRCSSQSGHNTVSWYQQALGQGPQFIFQYYREEENGRGNFPPRFSGLQFPNYSSELNVNALELDDSALYLCASSFIGPSGGETQYFGPGTRLLVL.

The V call is TRBV5-1, the J call TRBJ2-3; D is ambiguous. V lost 2 bases and J 2 bases, leaving 12 bases between the germline ends. This CDR3 region has 15 residues. Germline V gives CDR1 SGHRS, CDR2 YFSETQ. The CDR3 loop is CASSLYSSSTDTQYF. The CDR3 DNA reads as TGCGCCAGCAGCTTATATAGCAGCTCCACAGATACGCAGTATTTT.

In regard to this clone: At the DNA level, this CDR3 is encoded by other sequences in the same sample as well. The chain carries TRBV12-3 or TRBV12-4 and TRBJ2-7, with D possibly matching TRBD1 (6 bases). Between the trimmed V and J ends, which lost 5 bases and 1 base, there was a span of 9 bases. The CDR3 contains 13 residues. The CDR3 region is CASSPGQSYEQYF. DNA for the CDR3: TGTGCCAGCAGTCCCGGACAGTCCTACGAGCAGTACTTC.

The table lists this clone with a count of one. The V and J genes are TRBV24-1 and TRBJ2-3, with D hard to call. V lost 4 bases and J 6 bases, leaving 10 bases between the germline ends. The CDR3 extends over 13 amino acids. Germline V CDR1 and CDR2: KGHDR, SFDVKD. The CDR3 spells CATSDSTGDTQYF. The CDR3 DNA sequence: TGTGCCACCAGTGACTCAACCGGTGATACGCAGTATTTT.

The chain joins TRBV12-3 or TRBV12-4 to TRBJ2-1, with D unclear. The CDR3 extends over 13 amino acids. V dropped 4 bases and J dropped 6 bases, with 10 bases sitting between them. DNA of the CDR3: TGTGCCAGCAGTTGGGCTACTGCCAATGAGCAGTTCTTC. This codes for CASSWATANEQFF.

The chain uses TRBV5-4 and TRBJ1-1, with D possibly TRBD1 on 6 matching bases. The V and J ends lost 4 bases and 10 bases respectively, with 17 bases between them. Germline loops: CDR1 SGHNT, CDR2 YYREEE (reference sequence). The CDR3 is 13 amino acids. Here the CDR3 reads CASSLGEGQRAFF. For the CDR3, the DNA is TGTGCCAGCAGCCTTGGGGAAGGACAGAGAGCTTTCTTT.

The genes are TRBV15 and TRBJ2-1, with 12 bases lining up with TRBD2. V trimming: 0 bases; J trimming: 7 bases; junction bases outside the gene matches: 4. This CDR3 region has 16 residues. Per the germline V gene, CDR1 is LNHNV and CDR2 is YYDKDF (reference sequence). The CDR3 region has the DNA TGTGCCACCAGCAGAGAACCTAGCGGGGGGGAGAATGAGCAGTTCTTC. This encodes CATSREPSGGENEQFF.

The J gene is TRBJ1-2, the V gene TRBV6-5; tentative D call: TRBD1 (5 bases). Germline assignment: CDR1 MNHEY and CDR2 SVGAGI. V lost 6 bases to trimming and J lost 5 bases, with 16 bases between them. The CDR3 has 14 amino acids. The CDR3 region has the DNA TGTGCCAGCAGCCCGGGGGGTGGTAATTATGGCTACACCTTC. Its protein is CASSPGGGNYGYTF.

The sample holds one count of this clone. V usage is TRBV9 and J usage is TRBJ1-1; tentative D call: TRBD1 (6 bases). The V gene lost 3 bases and the J gene lost 3 bases, with 15 bases spanning the gap. The germline V gene has CDR1 SGDLS and CDR2 YYNGEE. The CDR3 loop spans 15 amino acids. The CDR3: CASSAFTGTDTEAFF. In DNA, the CDR3 is TGTGCCAGCAGCGCATTCACAGGGACGGACACTGAAGCTTTCTTT.

This chain connects TRBV5-5 to TRBJ1-1; D is uncertain. This CDR3 comprises 12 residues. V was trimmed by 0 bases and J by 8 bases, leaving 8 bases between them. Per the germline V gene, CDR1 is SGHKS and CDR2 is YYEKEE (reference sequence). CDR3 in amino acids: CASSLGATEAFF. DNA of the CDR3: TGTGCCAGCAGCTTGGGGGCCACGGAAGCTTTCTTT.

Worth noting for this clone: Other DNA sequences from this sample encode an identical CDR3 as well. The rearrangement uses TRBV27 and TRBJ1-2; no firm D call. V gave up 3 bases and J gave up 1 base, with 6 bases separating them. CDR1 is MNHEY and CDR2 is SMNVEV in the germline V gene (reference sequence). This CDR3 comprises 13 residues. CDR3 sequence (DNA): TGTGCCAGCAGTTTTGGGATTAACTATGGCTACACCTTC. Protein product: CASSFGINYGYTF.

This clone has only one observation. The J gene is TRBJ1-3, the V gene TRBV7-2, with D uncertain. V was clipped by 4 bases and J by 0 bases, with 10 bases between them. Per germline, CDR1 SGHTA and CDR2 FQGNSA. The CDR3 loop spans 15 amino acids. This CDR3 reads CASSSDVGSGNTIYF. DNA for the CDR3: TGTGCCAGCAGCTCGGACGTCGGCTCTGGAAACACCATATATTTT. The entire variable domain, with the rest obtained from reference TRBV7-2 and TRBJ1-3, is as follows: GAGVSQSPSNKVTEKGKDVELRCDPISGHTALYWYRQSLGQGLEFLIYFQGNSAPDKSGLPSDRFSAERTGGSVSTLTIQRTQQEDSAVYLCASSSDVGSGNTIYFGEGSWLTVV.